This T cell receptor (beta chain) was profiled in a study of blood T cell repertoires in COVID-19 (TCRdb year 2020). For the study in its entirety: Samples from collaborators originated in the United States, Italy and Spain and spanned both the acute and convalescent phases of COVID-19. The repertoires were released in a freely available public database meant as a resource for research on the immune response to SARS-CoV-2. The material from the prospective study consisted of cDNA or gDNA derived from T cells, B-cell-depleted T cells, or PBMCs. The sample metadata nearly always contained a de-identified subject ID, COVID-19 status, age in years and sex. The samples were drawn from the first 160 participants of the ongoing ImmuneRACE study and from some 1,300 subjects provided by 6 global collaborators. Subjects who had been exposed to COVID-19, were actively infected with it, or had recovered from it provided the deeply sampled blood TCRbeta repertoires that made up the dataset. HLA class I and class II types, where available, came from metadata supplied by the sample provider rather than from assay-based typing.

The CDR3 has 13 amino acids, counting the end cysteine and phenylalanine. The sequence is cut down to CDR3 DNA, 39 bases in frame from base 1. Compared with germline, V lacks 7 bases and J lacks 1 base; bases without a gene match: 1. As encoded in the germline V gene (reference sequence), CDR1 is LNHDA while CDR2 is SQIVND. This clone turned up a few times. No antigen is known for it. It has no much larger one-base neighbor in the sample; base qualities were not kept. The paper's findings and limits, for the study overall: Clinical and demographic metadata were provided uncurated, with the amount varying by source and participant.

TCRbeta CDR3 regions were amplified from genomic DNA using the immunoSEQ Assay, a bias-controlled multiplex PCR. Concerning the study's data processing: Nucleated cell counts per sample were estimated from amplification of reference gene primers within the assay. To quantify the absolute abundance of each unique TCRbeta CDR3 rearrangement, sequence reads were collapsed and filtered. For each sample, productive Simpson clonality was calculated as the square root of Simpson's diversity index across productive rearrangements. TCRdb took over this immuneACCESS table, retaining in-frame rearrangements with V and J assigned. Such tables are incomplete; in checked studies, under half of the missing clones stem from an unresolved V gene, and the remainder is unexplained. V and J calls plus clone size are reproduced from that table; the DNA served to infer D and trimming. The sample table contains 500,000 or so clones; only one count was recorded for about 85% of them. The top ten hold under 0.75% of the sample.

In the prospective study, participants were 18 to 89 years old, resided in approximately 22 geographic areas of the United States, and were enrolled through a virtual design. To assign participants to cohorts, the prospective study relied on clinical history that participants themselves reported in a screening survey and a study questionnaire. ImmuneRACE Cohort 3 recovered participants were defined by two consecutive negative NP/OP PCR tests, healthcare professional clearance, or symptom resolution. Each participant in the prospective study had whole blood, serum and a nasopharyngeal or oropharyngeal swab collected by mobile phlebotomists. Additional blood draws and questionnaires over an approximately 2-month period could optionally be provided by prospective study participants. Before DNA extraction, blood samples from the prospective study were shipped at room temperature or frozen.

The receptor was isolated from a woman between 18 and 30 years old who had recovered from COVID-19. This chain joins TRBV19 to TRBJ1-5, and 7 junctional nucleotides match TRBD1. The specimen sequenced was PBMCs or T cells enriched from blood (not recorded which). The CDR3 protein is CASTRGSNQPQHF. The nucleotide sequence reads TGTGCCAGTACCAGGGGGAGCAATCAGCCCCAGCATTTT.